This TCR beta chain is drawn from a study of PD-1 blockade in mismatch repair-deficient tumors. Some clones are missing from TCRdb's copy, which holds only in-frame ones; the method was immunoSEQ multiplex PCR. The data show around 38,000 clones, roughly 77% seen once. Germline V gives CDR1 SNHLY, CDR2 FYNNEI. This CDR3 has 14 amino acids. Trimming shortened V by 8 bases and J by 0 bases, and 13 bases separated the two germline ends. This sequence originates from an adult with mismatch repair-deficient cancer. The chain combines TRBV2 with TRBJ1-1; D perhaps matches TRBD1 (6 bases). The starting material was peripheral blood, obtained 4 weeks after starting pembrolizumab. CDR3 sequence: CASEGGGMNTEAFF. The CDR3 nucleotides read TGTGCCAGCGAAGGTGGGGGCATGAACACTGAAGCTTTCTTT.